The following is a T cell receptor beta chain sequence with its context. What it binds is unknown. Pooled samples include second doses given at about 4 or 12 weeks. The CDR3 extends over 13 amino acids. CDR1 and CDR2 from the germline V gene are SGHTA and FQGNSA. Trimming shortened V by 4 bases and J by 1 base, and 7 bases separated the two germline ends. Libraries were prepared by immunoSEQ multiplex PCR; TCRdb keeps only in-frame clonotypes and omits some of them. The table has about 120,000 clones, roughly 90% seen once. The entry originates in a study of T cell responses to AZD1222 COVID-19 vaccine. Study-level points and caveats: Among vaccine-associated CD4 TCRs, coverage spanned spike, with dominance at 160-218 and 743-854. Donors were chiefly white British, with a greater number of females, and clonal diversity was perhaps underestimated. Seropositive at baseline were only a handful of AZD1222 recipients.

This sequence originates from an adult who received the AZD1222 COVID-19 vaccine. The chain employs TRBV7-2 and TRBJ2-5; D is unclear. Material: peripheral blood, obtained 28 days after the second AZD1222 dose. CDR3 nucleotide sequence: TGTGCCAGCAGCTCGCTCGCCCAAGAGACCCAGTACTTC. Amino acids: CASSSLAQETQYF.